One and the same sample provided the 24 T cell receptor beta chains below, sequenced in a study of blood T cell repertoires in COVID-19. The table came from immunoSEQ multiplex PCR; TCRdb's copy has only in-frame clones and leaves some out. Here the sample spans roughly 390,000 clones, around 87% being singletons. The sample taken for sequencing was peripheral blood. The receptors stem from a woman aged 25 to 39 with COVID-19, enrolled during active disease.

This clone was recorded once. V is TRBV27 and J is TRBJ2-7; TRBD2 aligns across 8 bases. The germline V gene encodes CDR1 MNHEY and CDR2 SMNVEV (reference sequence). V was pared by 6 bases and J by 0 bases, with 1 base of the junction left unmatched. The length of the CDR3 is 13 residues. The CDR3, as DNA: TGTGCCAGCAGAAGCGGGAGCTCCTACGAGCAGTACTTC. It codes for CASRSGSSYEQYF.

The J gene is TRBJ1-6, the V gene TRBV30, with D hard to call. This CDR3 comprises 13 residues. Trimming removed 2 bases from V and 7 bases from J, with 9 bases in between. Looked up from germline, CDR1 is GTSNPN and CDR2 is SVGIG (reference sequence). CDR3 in amino acids: CAWSFGKNSPLHF. The CDR3 bases are TGTGCCTGGAGTTTCGGTAAAAATTCACCCCTCCACTTT.

A few counts support this clone. The chain has TRBV5-1 and TRBJ2-1, with D possibly TRBD2 on 6 matching bases. Germline V gene lookup returns CDR1 SGHRS and CDR2 YFSETQ. The CDR3 sequence is 13 residues long. Trimming shortened V by 4 bases and J by 7 bases, and 12 bases separated the two germline ends. The CDR3 here is CASSPWGVNEQFF. The CDR3 DNA follows: TGCGCCAGCAGCCCTTGGGGGGTTAATGAGCAGTTCTTC.

The table lists this clone with a few counts. The chain combines TRBV5-1 with TRBJ2-2, with a tentative D call TRBD1 (5 bases). V lost 1 base and J 6 bases, leaving 10 bases between the germline ends. Germline assignment: CDR1 SGHRS and CDR2 YFSETQ. This CDR3 spans 14 amino acids. The CDR3 bases are TGCGCCAGCAGCTTGATAGGGGTTGCCGGGGAGCTGTTTTTT. Translating it yields CASSLIGVAGELFF.

The DNA for the CDR3 is TGTGCCAGCAGCTACGGACAAAGCACAGATACGCAGTATTTT. As protein: CASSYGQSTDTQYF. This chain joins TRBV7-3 and TRBJ2-3, with a tentative D call TRBD1 (5 bases). The germline V and J ends were trimmed by 4 bases and 0 bases, with 8 bases remaining between them. Germline V gives CDR1 SGHTA, CDR2 FQGTGA. This CDR3 comprises 14 residues.

The genes are TRBV6-2 or TRBV6-3 and TRBJ1-1; D may be TRBD1 (6 bases). Germline-derived CDR1 and CDR2 are MNHEY and SVGEGT. This CDR3 has 13 residues. Trimming left V 5 bases short and J 4 bases short, with 11 bases between. As DNA, the CDR3 is TGTGCCAGCAGTGAGCAGGGGTTCACTGAAGCTTTCTTT. Residues: CASSEQGFTEAFF.

This chain joins TRBV5-6 and TRBJ2-2; no firm D call. CDR1 is SGHDT and CDR2 is YYEEEE in the germline V gene. V was clipped by 2 bases and J by 4 bases, with 9 bases between them. CDR3 length equals 14 residues. CDR3 DNA sequence: TGTGCCAGCAGCTTAGGTGGAGTCACCGGGGAGCTGTTTTTT. This sequence encodes CASSLGGVTGELFF. The entire variable domain, with the rest obtained from reference TRBV5-6 and TRBJ2-2, is as follows: DAGVTQSPTHLIKTRGQQVTLRCSPKSGHDTVSWYQQALGQGPQFIFQYYEEEERQRGNFPDRFSGHQFPNYSSELNVNALLLGDSALYLCASSLGGVTGELFFGEGSRLTVL.

This clone was seen a few times. The gene calls are TRBV11-2 and TRBJ1-1, with D unclear. The CDR3 has 13 residues. Deletions cut 5 bases from V and 4 bases from J, with 11 bases between. Germline CDR1 is SGHAT and CDR2 is FQNNGV. The CDR3 loop is CASSPQVATEAFF. In DNA, the CDR3 is TGTGCCAGCAGCCCCCAGGTGGCCACTGAAGCTTTCTTT.

A single count supports this clone. This sequence is one base from a far larger clone and is likely a read error. This same CDR3 is encoded by further DNA sequences in the sample. This rearrangement joins TRBV9 to TRBJ2-7; TRBD1 matches 7 bases. J lost 3 bases, V lost 3 bases, and 0 bases had no gene match. The CDR3 sequence is 12 residues long. CDR1 SGDLS and CDR2 YYNGEE come from the germline V gene. The CDR3 DNA is TGTGCCAGCAGCGGGGACAGCTACGAGCAGTACTTC. Protein: CASSGDSYEQYF.

The chain is built from TRBV18 and TRBJ1-4, with TRBD1 as a possible D gene (5 bases). V lost 0 bases and J lost 6, with 11 bases in between. There are 15 residues in the CDR3. The germline CDR1 and CDR2 sequences are KGHSH and LQKENI. CDR3 amino acids: CASSPPRTGDEKLFF. The CDR3 bases are TGTGCCAGCTCACCACCGAGGACGGGGGATGAAAAACTGTTTTTT.

This rearrangement joins TRBV28 to TRBJ2-1; 7 nucleotides align to TRBD2. CDR1 and CDR2 from the germline V gene are MDHEN and SYDVKM. Trimming took 3 bases from V and 5 from J; bases not matched to a gene: 7. The CDR3 runs 15 residues. CDR3 sequence: CASSFPSGWNNEQFF. The CDR3 DNA reads TGTGCCAGCAGTTTCCCTAGCGGTTGGAACAATGAGCAGTTCTTC.

Here the CDR3 reads CASSQDNHGSWNEQFF. The CDR3 nucleotides read TGCGCCAGCAGCCAAGATAATCACGGGAGCTGGAATGAGCAGTTCTTC. This sequence joins TRBV4-3 and TRBJ2-1; D is perhaps TRBD2 (6 bases). Germline-derived CDR1 and CDR2 are LGHNA and YSLEER. The CDR3 extends over 16 amino acids. Trimming left V 0 bases short and J 7 bases short, with 16 bases between.

The genes are TRBV7-2 and TRBJ1-6, with TRBD1 matching over 12 bases. The CDR3 loop spans 15 amino acids. The J segment lost 9 bases and the V segment lost 5 bases, leaving 5 bases of the junction unmatched. In germline, CDR1 is SGHTA, CDR2 FQGNSA. The CDR3 loop is CASSLGQGAFSPLHF. The CDR3 DNA follows: TGTGCCAGCAGCCTGGGACAGGGGGCCTTTTCACCCCTCCACTTT.

This clone has just a few counts. The rearrangement links TRBV24-1 to TRBJ1-4; 11 nucleotides align to TRBD1. Per the germline V gene, CDR1 is KGHDR and CDR2 is SFDVKD. The CDR3 is made up of 17 amino acids. The V gene end was trimmed by 2 bases and the J gene end by 0 bases; junction bases not matched to a gene: 1. The chain's CDR3 is CATSDSGQGATNEKLFF. The CDR3 bases are TGTGCCACCAGTGATTCGGGACAGGGGGCAACTAATGAAAAACTGTTTTTT.

A few counts support this clone. The chain joins TRBV7-8 to TRBJ2-7; D may be TRBD2 (6 bases). The V and J ends lost 0 bases and 0 bases respectively, with 6 bases between them. The V gene's germline CDR1 is SGHVS and CDR2 FQNEAQ. This CDR3 spans 14 amino acids. This CDR3 is CASSLAGGSYEQYF. CDR3 nucleotide sequence: TGTGCCAGCAGCTTAGCGGGGGGCTCCTACGAGCAGTACTTC.

This sequence joins TRBV9 and TRBJ2-6, with D perhaps matching TRBD1 (5 bases). Germline loops: CDR1 SGDLS, CDR2 YYNGEE. The CDR3 consists of 16 residues. V was cut by 3 bases and J by 0 bases, with 10 bases left in between. CDR3 DNA sequence: TGTGCCAGCAGCGGGGGCGCTAACTCTGGGGCCAACGTCCTGACTTTC. Residues: CASSGGANSGANVLTF.

As to this clone: The junction differs from germline at one of its ends, possibly a read error. The chain has TRBV6-1 and TRBJ1-2, with D tentatively TRBD1 (5 bases). Germline CDR1 MNHNS, CDR2 SASEGT. The CDR3 is made up of 12 amino acids. The CDR3 is CASREDSYGYTF. Written as DNA, the CDR3 is TGTGCCAGCAGAGAAGACAGCTATGGCTACACCTTC.

This clone has a single count. The chain uses TRBV28 and TRBJ2-7; TRBD1 aligns across 7 bases. Germline values: CDR1 MDHEN, CDR2 SYDVKM. With V trimmed by 5 bases and J by 5 bases, 9 bases remained unmatched. The CDR3 loop spans 14 amino acids. CDR3 nucleotide sequence: TGTGCCAGCAGTACCCCAGGACAGGCCAACGAGCAGTACTTC. Protein sequence: CASSTPGQANEQYF.

The chain carries TRBV9 and TRBJ2-3, with 9 nucleotides matching TRBD2. The CDR3 has 16 residues. V was pared by 5 bases and J by 3 bases, with 10 bases of the junction left unmatched. CDR1 and CDR2 from the germline V gene are SGDLS and YYNGEE. CDR3 amino acids: CASRAGGGAGTDTQYF. In nucleotides, the CDR3 is TGTGCCAGCAGGGCAGGCGGGGGGGCTGGAACAGATACGCAGTATTTT.

CDR3 in amino acids: CASSVGQGVPTNEKLFF. The DNA for the CDR3 is TGTGCCAGCAGCGTGGGACAGGGGGTCCCAACTAATGAAAAACTGTTTTTT. This chain uses TRBV9 with TRBJ1-4, with 11 bases identical to TRBD1. V lost 2 bases, J lost 0 bases, and 3 bases stayed unmatched. The CDR3 length is 17 residues. CDR1 SGDLS and CDR2 YYNGEE come from the germline V gene.

The chain uses TRBV11-2 and TRBJ2-2; D perhaps matches TRBD2 (6 bases). CDR3 length: 16 amino acids. V was shortened by 7 bases and J by 0 bases, with 15 bases between the two germline ends. Germline V gene data show CDR1 as SGHAT and CDR2 as FQNNGV. In DNA, the CDR3 is TGTGCCAGCACCCTTAGCGGAGTGGCGAACACCGGGGAGCTGTTTTTT. Amino acid sequence: CASTLSGVANTGELFF. Filled out from reference TRBV11-2 and TRBJ2-2, the complete variable domain reads EAGVAQSPRYKIIEKRQSVAFWCNPISGHATLYWYQQILGQGPKLLIQFQNNGVVDDSQLPKDRFSAERLKGVDSTLKIQPAKLEDSAVYLCASTLSGVANTGELFFGEGSRLTVL.

The rearrangement uses TRBV28 and TRBJ1-6; the match to TRBD1 covers 9 bases. This CDR3 comprises 16 residues. V dropped 4 bases and J dropped 8; count of bases not matched to a gene: 9. The germline V gene encodes CDR1 MDHEN and CDR2 SYDVKM. CDR3 sequence (DNA): TGTGCCAGCAGTTACGCGACAGGGGGTTTTTATTCACCCCTCCACTTT. It translates to CASSYATGGFYSPLHF.

This clone showed up just a few times. The CDR3 loop is CASSLVGERGYTF. The CDR3 DNA sequence: TGTGCCAGCAGCTTGGTGGGAGAAAGGGGCTACACCTTC. The genes are TRBV5-4 and TRBJ1-2; D not certain. Germline V gene data show CDR1 as SGHNT and CDR2 as YYREEE (reference sequence). Trimming cost V 0 bases and J 8 bases, with 11 bases left between them. This CDR3 region has 13 residues.

The V gene is TRBV30, the J gene TRBJ2-1, with TRBD2 identical over 10 bases. Looked up from germline, CDR1 is GTSNPN and CDR2 is SVGIG (reference sequence). The ends lost 5 bases at V and 4 bases at J; junction bases unmatched: 5. This CDR3 contains 14 residues. As DNA, the CDR3 is TGTGCCTGGGCGCGGACTAGCGGTTACAATGAGCAGTTCTTC. Translation: CAWARTSGYNEQFF.